Presented here are 3 T cell receptor beta chains from one specimen sequenced in a study of memory CD4+ T cells and cytomegalovirus serostatus (dated by TCRdb to 2018 to 2020). Single viable CD3+CD4+CD8-CD45RO+ cells were sorted as memory CD4+ T cells on a FACSAria II. The method behind the library was the immunoSEQ multiplex PCR assay. What TCRdb holds here is the immuneACCESS table cut down to in-frame rearrangements. Part of the clones is not present; checked against another copy, under half of the missing clones reflect an unresolved V gene, and the others are unexplained. Counted in this sample were about 27,000 clones; 76% of them appeared once. The ten largest account for around 1.1% of the sample. Sequencing was done on a sample of memory CD4+ T cells from blood. The source of these receptors is an adult in good health and CMV-seronegative.

The chain carries TRBV28 and TRBJ2-3, with 10 positions matching TRBD2. Trimming removed 10 bases from V and 2 bases from J; junction bases left unmatched: 9. In germline, CDR1 is MDHEN, CDR2 SYDVKM. The CDR3 length is 15 residues. The CDR3: CAIEREGPSTDTQYF. CDR3 nucleotide sequence: TGTGCCATCGAGCGGGAGGGCCCCTCCACAGATACGCAGTATTTT.

V and J are TRBV9 and TRBJ2-2; the D gene is possibly TRBD1 (6 bases). This CDR3 spans 18 amino acids. V was pared by 4 bases and J by 0 bases, with 19 bases between. Germline CDR1 is SGDLS and CDR2 is YYNGEE. CDR3 amino acids: CASSPRLGGQSNTGELFF. The CDR3, as DNA: TGTGCCAGCAGCCCCCGACTTGGTGGACAGTCGAACACCGGGGAGCTGTTTTTT.

This sequence joins TRBV11-1 and TRBJ1-1; D remains unclear. Trimming removed 2 bases from V and 1 base from J, with 8 bases in between. The CDR3 spans 14 residues. Per the germline V gene, CDR1 is SGHAT and CDR2 is FQDESV (reference sequence). For the CDR3, the DNA is TGTGCCAGCAGCTTACAAGGCAGGAACACTGAAGCTTTCTTT. The encoded protein is CASSLQGRNTEAFF.